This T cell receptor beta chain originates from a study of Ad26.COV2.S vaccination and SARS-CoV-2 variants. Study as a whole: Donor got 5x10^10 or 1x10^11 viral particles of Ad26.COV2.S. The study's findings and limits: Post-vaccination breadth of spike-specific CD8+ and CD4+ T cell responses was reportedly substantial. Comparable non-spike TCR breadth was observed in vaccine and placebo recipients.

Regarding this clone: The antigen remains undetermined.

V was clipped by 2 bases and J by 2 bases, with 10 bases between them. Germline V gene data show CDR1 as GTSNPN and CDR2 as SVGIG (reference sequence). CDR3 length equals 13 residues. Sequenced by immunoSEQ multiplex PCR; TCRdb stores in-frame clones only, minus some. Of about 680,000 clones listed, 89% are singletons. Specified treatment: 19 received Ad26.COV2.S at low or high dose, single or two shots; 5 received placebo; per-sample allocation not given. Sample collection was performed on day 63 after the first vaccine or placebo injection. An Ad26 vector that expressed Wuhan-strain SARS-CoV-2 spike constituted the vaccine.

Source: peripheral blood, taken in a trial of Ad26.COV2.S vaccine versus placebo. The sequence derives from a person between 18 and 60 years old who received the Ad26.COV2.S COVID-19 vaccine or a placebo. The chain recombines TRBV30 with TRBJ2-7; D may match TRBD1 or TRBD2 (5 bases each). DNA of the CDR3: TGTGCCTGGAGTTTCGGGACGACCTACGAGCAGTACTTC. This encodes CAWSFGTTYEQYF. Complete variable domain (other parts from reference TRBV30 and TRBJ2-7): SQTIHQWPATLVQPVGSPLSLECTVEGTSNPNLYWYRQAAGRGLQLLFYSVGIGQISSEVPQNLSASRPQDRQFILSSKKLLLSDSGFYLCAWSFGTTYEQYFGPGTRLTVT.